Listed below are T cell receptor beta chains from one sample, sequenced in a study of CD8 T cells in Susac syndrome. TCRdb used MiXCR to reprocess the immunoSEQ multiplex PCR reads, holding one entry per CDR3 protein. Of under 200,000 distinct CDR3 sequences listed, roughly nine tenths are singletons. Material for sequencing was CD4+ T cells from PBMCs. The receptors come from a human donor with Susac syndrome. CDR3s include the opening cysteine and the closing phenylalanine or tryptophan. D genes are given only for firm matches. Clone size appears in some rows only: once, few, many, or a class for an expanded clone.

TRBJ1-1,15,-,-,TRBV15,CATVRDPWLNTEAFF,TGTGCCACGGTAAGGGACCCCTGGCTAAACACTGAAGCTTTCTTT
TRBJ1-1,15,TRBD1,-,TRBV7-8,CASSLVVTGVTEAFF,TGTGCCAGCAGCTTAGTCGTGACAGGGGTCACTGAAGCTTTCTTT
TRBJ2-1,17,-,-,TRBV5-1,CASSLLFTRGARNEQFF,TGCGCCAGCAGCTTGTTGTTTACCAGAGGAGCCCGCAATGAGCAGTTCTTC
TRBJ2-3,17,TRBD1,-,TRBV4-1,CASSQGFGSQGANTQYF,TGCGCCAGCAGCCAAGGGTTTGGTTCCCAGGGGGCAAATACGCAGTATTTT
TRBJ2-3,15,-,-,TRBV7-6,CASRNPWGRTDTQYF,TGTGCCAGCAGGAACCCGTGGGGTAGGACAGATACGCAGTATTTT
TRBJ2-7,11,-,-,TRBV2,CASRQVTEQYF,TGTGCCAGCAGACAGGTAACGGAGCAGTACTTC
TRBJ2-1,14,-,-,TRBV10-3,CAIRLKKEGNEQFF,TGTGCCATCAGACTTAAAAAAGAAGGGAATGAGCAGTTCTTC
TRBJ1-1,14,-,-,TRBV14,CASSQGPGYTEAFF,TGTGCCAGCAGCCAGGGGCCAGGGTACACTGAAGCTTTCTTT
TRBJ2-1,13,TRBD1,-,TRBV5-6,CASSLTGENEQFF,TGTGCCAGCAGCTTGACAGGGGAAAATGAGCAGTTCTTC
TRBJ1-5,18,-,-,TRBV15,CATSDAERGAFFDQPQHF,TGTGCCACCAGTGATGCTGAAAGGGGGGCTTTTTTCGATCAGCCCCAGCATTTT
TRBJ2-2,15,-,-,TRBV7-3,CASSLNTANTGELFF,TGTGCCAGCAGCTTAAACACCGCGAACACCGGGGAGCTGTTTTTT
TRBJ1-1,14,-,-,TRBV4-1,CASSHPDRQSEAFF,TGCGCCAGCAGCCACCCGGACAGACAATCTGAAGCTTTCTTT
TRBJ2-4,16,TRBD1,-,TRBV19,CASSITGDRAKNIQYF,TGTGCCAGTAGTATAACAGGGGATCGGGCCAAAAACATTCAGTACTTC
TRBJ2-1,16,-,-,TRBV20-1,CSARDSRTTQYNEQFF,TGCAGTGCTAGAGACTCCCGAACCACCCAATACAATGAGCAGTTCTTC
TRBJ1-6,16,-,-,TRBV30,CAWSPSGAGPNSPLHF,TGTGCCTGGAGTCCATCAGGGGCTGGACCCAATTCACCCCTCCACTTT
TRBJ1-2,14,-,-,TRBV19,CASRRQLLDSGYTF,TGTGCCAGTAGACGCCAGCTGTTAGACAGTGGCTACACCTTC
TRBJ2-1,14,-,-,TRBV2,CASSGGRTNNEQFF,TGTGCCAGCAGTGGCGGTAGAACTAACAATGAGCAGTTCTTC
TRBJ1-3,15,TRBD1,-,TRBV10-3,CAIGGQAFSGNTIYF,TGTGCCATCGGGGGACAGGCCTTCTCTGGAAACACCATATATTTT
TRBJ2-7,13,-,-,TRBV7-9,CASSPTPAYEQYF,TGTGCCAGCAGCCCGACCCCCGCCTACGAGCAGTACTTC
TRBJ1-2,13,-,once,TRBV29-1,CSVEDVQTYGYTF,TGCAGCGTTGAAGACGTACAGACCTATGGCTACACCTTC
TRBJ1-5,14,-,-,TRBV6-2/TRBV6-3,CASSGGGSNQPQHF,TGTGCCAGCAGTGGTGGGGGTAGCAATCAGCCCCAGCATTTT
TRBJ2-7,14,TRBD1,few,TRBV3-1,CASSPGTVTYEQYF,TGTGCCAGCAGCCCCGGGACAGTCACCTACGAGCAGTACTTC
TRBJ1-1,14,-,-,TRBV11-2,CASSLTEMNTEAFF,TGTGCCAGCAGCTTAACAGAAATGAACACTGAAGCTTTCTTT
TRBJ2-3,16,-,-,TRBV9,CASSVGINGGTDTQYF,TGTGCCAGCAGCGTAGGGATCAACGGTGGCACAGATACGCAGTATTTT
TRBJ2-5,14,TRBD1,-,TRBV20-1,CSASLGGYRETQYF,TGCAGTGCTAGTTTAGGGGGCTACAGAGAGACCCAGTACTTC
TRBJ2-6,16,-,few,TRBV6-5,CASSYSWISGANVLTF,TGTGCCAGCAGTTACTCATGGATTTCTGGGGCCAACGTCCTGACTTTC
TRBJ2-5,16,TRBD1,-,TRBV10-3,CAISESRAGGSETQYF,TGTGCCATCAGTGAGTCGAGAGCAGGGGGATCAGAGACCCAGTACTTC
TRBJ2-7,15,TRBD1,once,TRBV5-1,CASSLGGQGLYEQYF,TGCGCCAGCAGCTTGGGGGGACAGGGACTTTACGAGCAGTACTTC
TRBJ2-3,17,TRBD2,-,TRBV28,CASTIMGLAELTDTQYF,TGTGCCAGCACCATCATGGGACTAGCGGAGCTCACAGATACGCAGTATTTT
TRBJ2-7,13,-,-,TRBV19,CASTTRQGYEQYF,TGTGCCAGTACTACTCGTCAGGGTTACGAGCAGTACTTC
TRBJ2-7,14,TRBD2,-,TRBV10-2,CASRWTSGGYEQYF,TGCGCCAGCAGGTGGACTAGCGGGGGCTACGAGCAGTACTTC
TRBJ1-2,15,TRBD1,once,TRBV30,CAWRRQGLTGYGYTF,TGTGCCTGGAGAAGACAGGGGCTCACGGGATATGGCTACACCTTC
TRBJ2-5,14,TRBD2,-,TRBV12-3/TRBV12-4,CASRSASGGKTQYF,TGTGCCAGCAGATCGGCTAGCGGGGGGAAGACCCAGTACTTC
TRBJ2-3,18,TRBD2,-,TRBV4-1,CASSQERTSGGAGDTQYF,TGCGCCAGCAGCCAAGAACGGACTAGCGGGGGGGCGGGGGATACGCAGTATTTT
TRBJ2-5,15,-,-,TRBV5-1,CASSSGSTGLETQYF,TGCGCCAGCAGTTCGGGGTCAACCGGGTTGGAGACCCAGTACTTC
TRBJ1-4,15,TRBD1,-,TRBV28,CASRHLDRENEKLFF,TGTGCCAGCAGACACCTGGACAGGGAAAATGAAAAACTGTTTTTT
TRBJ2-5,14,-,-,TRBV19,CASSIRSRQETQYF,TGTGCCAGTAGTATACGGTCAAGACAGGAGACCCAGTACTTC
TRBJ2-7,13,TRBD2,-,TRBV10-3,CAVKLAGVEEQYF,TGTGCCGTCAAACTAGCGGGAGTAGAAGAGCAGTACTTC